Listed below are T cell receptor beta chains from one sample, sequenced in a study of cytomegalovirus exposure and HLA in healthy donors. This table comes from immunoSEQ multiplex PCR, and its TCRdb copy is limited to in-frame clones, with some not included. The sample has under 100,000 clones, 10% seen once. Sample: PBMCs. The source of these receptors is a man in his sixties in good health and CMV-seropositive. CDR3s include the opening cysteine and the closing phenylalanine or tryptophan. A D gene is named only where the DNA matches it firmly. The size field is filled for only some rows; it gives once, few, many or a size class.

clone_size j_call d_call v_call cdr3_nt cdr3_aa
- TRBJ2-1 - TRBV9 TGTGCCAGCAGCGTAGAGATCAGGGGTTACAATGAGCAGTTCTTC CASSVEIRGYNEQFF
few TRBJ1-2 - TRBV28 TGTGCCAGCAGTTTGCGACAGTATGGCTACACCTTC CASSLRQYGYTF
- TRBJ2-1 TRBD2 TRBV18 TGTGCCAGCTCACCACCCGGACTAGCATTTATCGATGAGCAGTTCTTC CASSPPGLAFIDEQFF
- TRBJ2-5 TRBD1 TRBV2 TGTGCCAGCAGGATACAGGGGACGGGGGAGACCCAGTACTTC CASRIQGTGETQYF
few TRBJ1-6 - TRBV2 TGTGCCAGCAGTGACCGGACAGTAGATTCACCCCTCCACTTT CASSDRTVDSPLHF
- TRBJ2-1 TRBD2 TRBV9 TGTGCCAGCAGCAACCCCCGGGGGGGAGTAGACAATGAGCAGTTCTTC CASSNPRGGVDNEQFF
- TRBJ2-7 TRBD2 TRBV28 TGTGCCAGTCAGTCGAGGGGCGGGAGCGCGGGGGAGCAGTACTTC CASQSRGGSAGEQYF
- TRBJ1-1 - TRBV28 TGTGCCAGCAGTTTAAGGGGCAGGACTGAAGCTTTCTTT CASSLRGRTEAFF
few TRBJ1-4 - TRBV11-2 TGTGCCAGCAGCGTAACCGACCGGGGAGAAAAACTGTTTTTT CASSVTDRGEKLFF
few TRBJ2-3 TRBD2 TRBV9 TGTGCCAGCAGCGTAGGAGGTAGCGGGGGGTTGTATTTT CASSVGGSGGLYF
- TRBJ2-7 TRBD2 TRBV15 TGTGCCACCAGCAGAGATAAACTAGCGGAGAGGGAGCAGTACTTC CATSRDKLAEREQYF
- TRBJ2-5 TRBD2 TRBV6-6 TGTGCCAGCAGTTTTGCGGGAGGTGAGCAAGAGACCCAGTACTTC CASSFAGGEQETQYF
few TRBJ2-3 TRBD2 TRBV2 TGTGCCAGCAGTCTTAGCGGGGGGGGTACAGATACGCAGTATTTT CASSLSGGGTDTQYF
- TRBJ1-6 - TRBV19 TGTGCCAGTAGTATAGATTTCGAGTCACCCCTCCACTTT CASSIDFESPLHF
many TRBJ2-2 TRBD2 TRBV9 TGTGCCAGCAGCGTATCCAGCGGGGGCACCGGGGAGCTGTTTTTT CASSVSSGGTGELFF
- TRBJ1-5 - TRBV19 TGTGCCAGTAGTATAGTCGGGTCAGGGTACAATCAGCCCCAGCATTTT CASSIVGSGYNQPQHF
- TRBJ1-4 - TRBV6-1 TGTGCCAGCAGTGTCCCCGTGGGCAGGGGAGATGAAAAACTGTTTTTT CASSVPVGRGDEKLFF
once TRBJ2-2 - TRBV5-1 TGCGCCAGCTCCTTTGCGGGGACGAACACCGGGGAGCTGTTTTTT CASSFAGTNTGELFF
- TRBJ2-3 TRBD2 TRBV2 TGTGCCAGCCTCAAGAGCGGGGGGAGCACAGATACGCAGTATTTT CASLKSGGSTDTQYF
- TRBJ2-2 - TRBV11-3 TGTGCCAGCAGCCCAGGGACCGGGGAGCTGTTTTTT CASSPGTGELFF
- TRBJ1-5 TRBD1 TRBV10-3 TGTGCCATCAGTCCTGACAGGGGAGGTCAGCCCCAGCATTTT CAISPDRGGQPQHF
few TRBJ1-1 - TRBV5-1 TGCGCCAGCAGCGTGACAGGCTTGAACACTGAAGCTTTCTTT CASSVTGLNTEAFF
- TRBJ1-5 TRBD1 TRBV7-9 TGTGCCAGCAGCGATAACAGGGGGAGTCAGCCCCAGCATTTT CASSDNRGSQPQHF
few TRBJ1-6 TRBD1 TRBV6-5 TGTGCCAGCAGTTGGGGACAGGGAAGTAATTCACCCCTCCACTTT CASSWGQGSNSPLHF
- TRBJ2-2 TRBD2 TRBV10-3 TGTGCCATCAGTACCCTAGCGGCGGGAGTTGACACCGGGGAGCTGTTTTTT CAISTLAAGVDTGELFF
- TRBJ1-1 - TRBV30 TGTGCCTGGAGTCTCCAGGGTCGAAGCATGAACACTGAAGCTTTCTTT CAWSLQGRSMNTEAFF
many TRBJ2-5 TRBD1 TRBV6-5 TGTGCCAGCAGGGACAGGTGGAACGCAAGAGTAGGCCAGTACTTC CASRDRWNARVGQYF
few TRBJ1-1 - TRBV11-2 TGTGCCAGCAGCTTTCAGGGTGTGAACACTGAAGCTTTCTTT CASSFQGVNTEAFF
- TRBJ2-1 - TRBV14 TGTGCCAGCAGCCAACGGAATGAGCAGTTCTTC CASSQRNEQFF
few TRBJ2-7 TRBD2 TRBV28 TGTGCCACCCTAATGAGCGGGGCCTACGAGCAGTACTTC CATLMSGAYEQYF
- TRBJ2-1 - TRBV10-3 TGTGCCATCAGTAAACCGACTAGTAGGTACAATGAGCAGTTCTTC CAISKPTSRYNEQFF
- TRBJ1-5 - TRBV10-2 TGCGCCAGCAGTGCTGGCAGGGAGGGGGATCAGCCCCAGCATTTT CASSAGREGDQPQHF
- TRBJ2-6 TRBD1 TRBV19 TGTGCCAGTAGAGTTACAGGGGGCTCTGGGGCCAACGTCCTGACTTTC CASRVTGGSGANVLTF
- TRBJ1-2 - TRBV5-1 TGCGCCAGCAGCTTGGAGGGGCCTTCTGATGGCTACACCTTC CASSLEGPSDGYTF
few TRBJ2-7 - TRBV7-3 TGTGCCAGCAGCCTACAGGGAGGGCCTGTCTACGAGCAGTACTTC CASSLQGGPVYEQYF
- TRBJ1-2 TRBD1 TRBV28 TGTGCCAGCAGCGTGACAGGGATCTATGGCTACACCTTC CASSVTGIYGYTF
few TRBJ2-5 - TRBV7-2 TGTGCCAGCAGCTTAGACGGGGGTTCCCAGTACTTC CASSLDGGSQYF
- TRBJ2-3 - TRBV7-3 TGTGCCAGCAGCTCCCAGTTAGGGGAAGATACGCAGTATTTT CASSSQLGEDTQYF
once TRBJ1-2 TRBD1 TRBV6-5 TGTGCCAGAAGTAGGGGACAGGGAGATGGCTACACCTTC CARSRGQGDGYTF
- TRBJ1-6 TRBD1 TRBV5-5 TGTGCCAGCAGCTTTGGACAGGGGATGGTGAATTCACCCCTCCACTTT CASSFGQGMVNSPLHF
- TRBJ1-1 - TRBV28 TGTGCCAGTCAGGGCAGTACGAACCGGGTTGACACGAACACTGAAGCTTTCTTT CASQGSTNRVDTNTEAFF